Sequencing of this T cell receptor (beta chain) was carried out in a study of T cell responses to AZD1222 COVID-19 vaccine. Findings of the study overall: No day 14 peak samples; only post-peak repertoires were characterized.

The CDR3 loop spans 12 amino acids. The junction had 6 bases not matched to a gene; V was cut back by 7 bases and J by 7 bases. Germline V lookup: CDR1 SQVTM, CDR2 ANQGSEA. This clone appeared a few times. What it binds is not known. Profiling relied on immunoSEQ multiplex PCR, and the TCRdb table lists in-frame clones only, not all of them. The sample consists of about 130,000 clones, 88% of them appearing once. The sequence came from an adult in good health. The sequencing here drew on peripheral blood, taken on day 0 of AZD1222 vaccination. The rearrangement joins TRBV29-1 to TRBJ1-2; 10 bases fit TRBD1. CDR3 sequence (DNA): TGCAGCGCCGGACAGGGGGTCGGTGGCTACACCTTC. This gives the protein CSAGQGVGGYTF.